This T cell receptor beta chain originates from a study of T cell clonality in common variable immunodeficiency. Study-level results: Reportedly, TCR beta sequences from common variable immunodeficiency showed fewer deletions and N-nucleotide insertions. Compared with healthy controls, CVID subjects showed increased TCRbeta clonality, mostly in about a third.

Most patients and controls had Caucasian heritage. Blood came from CVID subjects not ill and not taking immunomodulatory or immunosuppressive medication. Donors gave roughly 4.5 to 9 ml heparinized peripheral whole blood. TCRdb's table, derived via immunoSEQ multiplex PCR, lists solely in-frame clones and lacks some. This sample has roughly 42,000 clones and no singletons, with approximately 5.6% in the ten largest. The CDR3 loop spans 14 amino acids. The ends were cut back, 3 bases at V and 6 bases at J, with 15 bases in the middle. Germline values: CDR1 SNHLY, CDR2 FYNNEI. Turning to this clone: Its specificity is not known. The sequenced fragment ends 3 residues before the CDR3 boundary, so the rest is inferred from the germline J gene.

The sequencing sample was made of peripheral blood mononuclear cells. This sequence originates from a human donor with common variable immunodeficiency. The chain joins TRBV2 to TRBJ2-7, with D perhaps TRBD1 (5 bases). The CDR3 protein is CASSEQGQGGEQYF. The covered CDR3 bases are TGTGCCAGCAGTGAGCAAGGGCAGGGTGGCGAG.